The rows below give T cell receptor beta chains drawn from one sample of a study of blood T cell repertoires in COVID-19. The assay was immunoSEQ multiplex PCR, and TCRdb's table has in-frame clones only and misses some. This table has some 200,000 clones, around 84% appearing once. Sequencing input: peripheral blood. These receptor sequences come from a human donor in a cohort sampled during active COVID-19. Both conserved end residues are part of each CDR3. A D gene is named only where the DNA matches it firmly. Rows may omit the clone size; those that give it use once, few, many or a size class.

v_gene: TRBV7-9
abundance: .
j_gene: TRBJ2-3
d_gene: TRBD2
CDR3nt: TGTGCCGGCTTACTAGCGGGGGGGACAGATACGCAGTATTTT
CDR3aa: CAGLLAGGTDTQYF

v_gene: TRBV7-2
abundance: .
j_gene: TRBJ2-7
d_gene: TRBD2
CDR3nt: TGTGCCAGCGGCCCCGTCACTAGCGGGAGGGGGGGGACCTACGAGCAGTACTTC
CDR3aa: CASGPVTSGRGGTYEQYF

v_gene: TRBV7-3
abundance: .
j_gene: TRBJ1-3
d_gene: .
CDR3nt: TGTGCCAGCAGCTTAGGGGCCGACAGGGGAAACACCATATATTTT
CDR3aa: CASSLGADRGNTIYF

v_gene: TRBV30
abundance: few
j_gene: TRBJ1-6
d_gene: TRBD1
CDR3nt: TGTGCCTGGACGGGGACAGGGAATTCACCCCTCCACTTT
CDR3aa: CAWTGTGNSPLHF

v_gene: TRBV18
abundance: .
j_gene: TRBJ2-1
d_gene: TRBD1
CDR3nt: TGTGCCAGTTCTACAGGGGGTGAGCAGTTCTTC
CDR3aa: CASSTGGEQFF

v_gene: TRBV28
abundance: .
j_gene: TRBJ1-6
d_gene: .
CDR3nt: TGTGCCAGCAGTTCAGGGATTTCACCCCTCCACTTT
CDR3aa: CASSSGISPLHF

v_gene: TRBV4-2
abundance: .
j_gene: TRBJ2-2
d_gene: TRBD1
CDR3nt: TGTGCCAGCAGCCCAGGAGCCGGGACAGTGAACACCGGGGAGCTGTTTTTT
CDR3aa: CASSPGAGTVNTGELFF

v_gene: TRBV7-9
abundance: once
j_gene: TRBJ2-5
d_gene: TRBD1
CDR3nt: TGTGCCAGCAACCGGGACAGGGGGTTTACACAAGAGACCCAGTACTTC
CDR3aa: CASNRDRGFTQETQYF

v_gene: TRBV7-8
abundance: .
j_gene: TRBJ2-1
d_gene: TRBD1
CDR3nt: TGTGCCAGCAGCTCCCCCGGGGACAGGATATTCTACAATGAGCAGTTCTTC
CDR3aa: CASSSPGDRIFYNEQFF

v_gene: TRBV7-2
abundance: .
j_gene: TRBJ2-3
d_gene: TRBD1
CDR3nt: TGTGCCAGCAGCTTGGGACAGTCCACAGATACGCAGTATTTT
CDR3aa: CASSLGQSTDTQYF

v_gene: TRBV6-5
abundance: .
j_gene: TRBJ1-1
d_gene: TRBD1
CDR3nt: TGTGCCAGCAGTCCCGCCGGGGACAGGGACACTGAAGCTTTCTTT
CDR3aa: CASSPAGDRDTEAFF

v_gene: TRBV5-1
abundance: .
j_gene: TRBJ2-7
d_gene: TRBD2
CDR3nt: TGCGCCAGCAGATTCGGCATGGGGGGGACCTACGAGCAGTACTTC
CDR3aa: CASRFGMGGTYEQYF

v_gene: TRBV18
abundance: .
j_gene: TRBJ1-6
d_gene: TRBD1
CDR3nt: TGTGCCAGCTCACCCGGACAGGGGGCAAATTCACCCCTCCACTTT
CDR3aa: CASSPGQGANSPLHF

v_gene: TRBV6-4
abundance: .
j_gene: TRBJ2-7
d_gene: TRBD2
CDR3nt: TGTGCCAGCAGTGATGTTCGAGCGGGGGCTTACGAGCAGTACTTC
CDR3aa: CASSDVRAGAYEQYF

v_gene: TRBV6-5
abundance: once
j_gene: TRBJ2-6
d_gene: .
CDR3nt: TGTGCCATCCGGGACTTACACTCTGGGGCCAACGTCCTGACTTTC
CDR3aa: CAIRDLHSGANVLTF

v_gene: TRBV6-4
abundance: .
j_gene: TRBJ2-3
d_gene: .
CDR3nt: TGTGCCAGCAGTGACGTGGGCGAAGATACGCAGTATTTT
CDR3aa: CASSDVGEDTQYF

v_gene: TRBV6-6
abundance: .
j_gene: TRBJ1-1
d_gene: .
CDR3nt: TGTGCCAGCAGGCCGGCCAGGGGTAGGTTCCCTGAAGCTTTCTTT
CDR3aa: CASRPARGRFPEAFF

v_gene: TRBV5-4
abundance: .
j_gene: TRBJ1-1
d_gene: TRBD1
CDR3nt: TGTGCCAGCAACCGAAAGGCATCCGGCGCAGGGGGCCCTGAAGCTTTCTTT
CDR3aa: CASNRKASGAGGPEAFF

v_gene: TRBV7-7
abundance: .
j_gene: TRBJ2-5
d_gene: .
CDR3nt: TGTGCTAGCAGCTCAACCAGGGGAGCGGAGACCCAGTACTTC
CDR3aa: CASSSTRGAETQYF

v_gene: TRBV7-8
abundance: .
j_gene: TRBJ1-4
d_gene: TRBD1
CDR3nt: TGTGCCAGCACCTGGGGGGACAGGGAGGAAAAACTGTTTTTT
CDR3aa: CASTWGDREEKLFF

v_gene: TRBV6-6
abundance: few
j_gene: TRBJ1-3
d_gene: TRBD1
CDR3nt: TGTGCCAGCATCATAACCGGGACAGTTACTGGAAACACCATATATTTT
CDR3aa: CASIITGTVTGNTIYF

v_gene: TRBV2
abundance: .
j_gene: TRBJ2-2
d_gene: .
CDR3nt: TGTGCCAGCAGTGAGACAGGGAACACCGGGGAGCTGTTTTTT
CDR3aa: CASSETGNTGELFF

v_gene: TRBV19
abundance: .
j_gene: TRBJ1-5
d_gene: .
CDR3nt: TGTGCCAGTAGTGGTTGGGACACCAATCAGCCCCAGCATTTT
CDR3aa: CASSGWDTNQPQHF

v_gene: TRBV7-3
abundance: .
j_gene: TRBJ1-1
d_gene: .
CDR3nt: TGTGCCAGCAGCTTGGGACACGGGAACACTGAAGCTTTCTTT
CDR3aa: CASSLGHGNTEAFF

v_gene: TRBV27
abundance: .
j_gene: TRBJ1-6
d_gene: .
CDR3nt: TGTGCCAGCAGTCCTCTTAATTCACCCCTCCACTTT
CDR3aa: CASSPLNSPLHF

v_gene: TRBV6-5
abundance: .
j_gene: TRBJ1-2
d_gene: .
CDR3nt: TGTGCCAGCAGTTACTCGCGACAGCTTGGCTACACCTTC
CDR3aa: CASSYSRQLGYTF

v_gene: TRBV7-9
abundance: few
j_gene: TRBJ1-6
d_gene: .
CDR3nt: TGTGCCAGCAGCTTAGCGGGCCGGTTTAATTCACCCCTCCACTTT
CDR3aa: CASSLAGRFNSPLHF

v_gene: TRBV9
abundance: .
j_gene: TRBJ1-1
d_gene: TRBD1
CDR3nt: TGTGCCAGCAGCGGGCCGGGACAGCTGGGGACTGAAGCTTTCTTT
CDR3aa: CASSGPGQLGTEAFF

v_gene: TRBV15
abundance: .
j_gene: TRBJ2-2
d_gene: .
CDR3nt: TGTGCCACCAGCAGGGGGGGAGGACTATCCGGGGAGCTGTTTTTT
CDR3aa: CATSRGGGLSGELFF

v_gene: TRBV11-3
abundance: many
j_gene: TRBJ1-3
d_gene: .
CDR3nt: TGTGCCAGAACCGGGGGAAACACCATATATTTT
CDR3aa: CARTGGNTIYF

v_gene: TRBV6-2/TRBV6-3
abundance: few
j_gene: TRBJ2-1
d_gene: .
CDR3nt: TGTGCCAGCAGCCGCATTGGAGGGAATAGGAATGAGCAGTTCTTC
CDR3aa: CASSRIGGNRNEQFF

v_gene: TRBV19
abundance: .
j_gene: TRBJ2-7
d_gene: .
CDR3nt: TGTGCCAGTAGTAGGGGCATCACCTACGAGCAGTACTTC
CDR3aa: CASSRGITYEQYF

v_gene: TRBV5-1
abundance: .
j_gene: TRBJ2-3
d_gene: TRBD2
CDR3nt: TGCGCCAGCAGCCTACCGGGACTAGCGGGAGGGGATACGCAGTATTTT
CDR3aa: CASSLPGLAGGDTQYF

v_gene: TRBV11-2
abundance: few
j_gene: TRBJ1-1
d_gene: .
CDR3nt: TGTGCCAGCAGCGCACAGGTGAGGCATACTGAAGCTTTCTTT
CDR3aa: CASSAQVRHTEAFF

v_gene: TRBV15
abundance: .
j_gene: TRBJ2-7
d_gene: .
CDR3nt: TGTGCCACCAGCAGAGGGGGGGACTCCTACGAGCAGTACTTC
CDR3aa: CATSRGGDSYEQYF

v_gene: TRBV6-1
abundance: .
j_gene: TRBJ2-1
d_gene: .
CDR3nt: TGTGCCAGCAGTGATGGGCAGGGGGGCTACAATGAGCAGTTCTTC
CDR3aa: CASSDGQGGYNEQFF